This T cell receptor beta chain was recovered during a study of cytomegalovirus exposure and HLA in healthy donors (dated by TCRdb to 2016 to 2017). Notes on the research overall: An earlier analysis of 587 of the donors reported 250 to 300 Gb of sequence data and more than 90 million unique TCR beta sequences from some 180 million T cells. The aim of the study was to test whether cataloging public T cell receptors could identify signatures of past pathogen exposure. Class I and class II HLA loci were covered by the typing at four-digit resolution. In an earlier analysis of 500 to 650 of the donors, high-throughput TCR beta sequencing was used to judge whether each TCR beta V gene segment behaved as functional or pseudogenic. Every discovery cohort repertoire had been produced on one sequencing platform. Donor age, sex, ethnicity and CMV serostatus were collected together with the repertoire data. Using immunosequencing, the study profiled T cell repertoires from 500 to 800 subjects and related those repertoires to cytomegalovirus serostatus. Four to six DR-DQ haplotypes were handled as single units for association and clustering, since linkage in the cohort was strong. An early release that covered more than 550 HLA-typed donors contained about 300 gigabases of sequencing data and approximately 85 million unique TCR sequences. Genome-wide SNP genotypes for about 60% of the 666 donors were used in a later genetic analysis, which treated that subset as a discovery cohort. Across about 380 genotyped donors of the cohort, an average of 235,054 unique TCR beta nucleotide sequences per donor were sequenced, and around 19% of those sequences were non-productive. To predict cytomegalovirus infection status, the study brought together high-throughput TCR immunosequencing, statistical association of individual TCRs with disease status, and machine learning. The number of typed donors differed by locus: about 620-630 for A, B, C, DRB1 and DQB1; 500 to 550 for DQA1; 600 to 610 for DPA1; and 400 to 480 for DPB1. In a later analysis, previously published TCR beta repertoires from several hundred donors were re-analyzed and high-resolution HLA genotyping was added so that TCR occurrence patterns could be studied. In the later analysis, no new phenotypic data were used to find candidate immune exposures; instead, reliance was placed on TCR beta sequences and their occurrence across donors. Of the 300 to 450 genotyped donors, 81% were placed in the genetic ancestry cluster associated with self-reported Caucasian donors. Besides the first cohort of roughly 660 subjects, a separate validation cohort made up of 120 different subjects was used.

The germline V gene sets CDR1 to SGHRS and CDR2 to YFSETQ. V lost 0 bases and J lost 2 bases; the stretch between them is 12 bases long. The CDR3 spans 17 residues, from the cysteine through the phenylalanine. Only CDR3 DNA is held: 51 bases, read in frame from base 1. Beyond this particular receptor, the publication reports: In vitro tests confirmed that three of the cytomegalovirus-associated TCR beta chains recognize cytomegalovirus antigens. Linkage disequilibrium might explain the correlated functional status among segregating V segments, but an unknown experimental factor could not be ruled out. A later analysis found that TCR association rates varied across HLA loci, with DRB1 alleles showing the most associated TCRs and HLA-C alleles the fewest. Because HLA typing was missing for some donors at each locus, association tests included only the typed subset. The study gave a list of some 150 TCR beta chains associated with cytomegalovirus. Most CMV-associated TCR beta chains appeared to be HLA-restricted in a later analysis, and the HLA associations seemed to be driven largely by CMV exposure. Broadly in line with IMGT annotations, most TCR beta V segments showed up in productive rearrangements about 87% or about 30% of the time in an earlier analysis of some 590 of the donors. A later genetic analysis reported fewer N-insertions in productive TCRs among donors in an Asian-associated ancestry cluster than the roughly 620-donor mean. In a later analysis, HLA-associated TCR beta chains were found to be more clonally expanded and to have lower generation probabilities than equally common non-associated chains. Only TCR beta chains were sequenced in this cohort, and the absence of alpha or paired-chain data limited detectable features. For the cohort, immune exposure information was limited to CMV serostatus. A further reported finding was that TCR beta sequences accurately predicted the HLA-A and HLA-B alleles for most subjects in the first cohort. According to a later analysis, parvovirus B19, influenza, CMV and Epstein-Barr virus appeared linked to several top co-occurrence clusters. V-gene and J-gene trimming of TCR beta chains was associated with a missense DCLRE1C variant in a later genetic analysis, and the association was replicated in an independent cohort. In a later analysis, over 15,000 TCR beta sequences were associated with specific HLA alleles at a false discovery rate of 0.05. The classifier was reported to diagnose cytomegalovirus status with high specificity and sensitivity in both the original and validation cohorts. The sequencing pipeline was judged likely to have produced a cluster of highly shared sequence variants as a technical artifact. Over 15 rarely observed V segments, including chromosome 9 orphons, were excluded from the earlier analysis of about 500 of the donors because counts were too low. The presence/absence analyses assumed that sequencing depth was roughly uniform across donors, and that assumption may not be true. According to the authors, the approach could potentially be generalized to other disease states and immunological phenotypes. Strong co-occurrence of HLA alleles, especially DR and DQ, made assigning TCR associations to individual alleles difficult. Some IMGT-functional V segments, including TRBV6-2 and TRBV6-3, could not be told apart with the 87-base-pair reads, so those segments were excluded. Across donors, most TCR sequences were observed very rarely, whereas some public TCRs were present in many individuals.

The cohort comprised fewer than 750 healthy bone marrow donors. All cohort members were sampled while nominally healthy, although unrecorded immune exposures were likely present. The donor tested CMV seronegative, placing the donor among the roughly 400 seronegative members of the cohort. Each donor provided a peripheral blood sample, and peripheral blood mononuclear cells were used for TCR beta sequencing. The Qiagen DNeasy Blood Extraction Kit was used to extract genomic DNA from the blood cell samples. Comments on this clone: No cognate antigen has been identified for it. No qualities accompany the bases; no much larger clone lies one base away.

The library was generated by the immunoSEQ multiplex PCR assay. For the multiplex PCR, a mixture combining 60 forward primers for TCR Vbeta segments and 13 reverse primers for TCR Jbeta segments was used. A multiplex PCR assay on genomic DNA amplified the CDR3 region of rearranged TCR beta genes. The amplified TCR beta libraries were sequenced on the Illumina HiSeq System as 87-base-pair reads. As for the original processing: A later analysis tallied 75 million to 95 million unique TCR beta chains across the approximately 670 repertoires, and about 10 million of those chains were shared by two or more donors. To remove PCR and sequencing errors, raw reads were error-corrected and collapsed into unique sequences using a nearest-neighbor algorithm that merged closely related sequences. V, D and J gene segments were assigned by aligning CDR3 sequences to IMGT reference sequences. For a sequence to be retained, a match of at least six nucleotides to both a V gene segment and a J gene segment was required. A rearrangement counted as productive if the CDR3 had no stop codons and remained in frame with V and J, and every other rearrangement counted as non-productive. CDR3 was defined by IMGT convention, running from the second conserved V-encoded cysteine to the conserved J-encoded phenylalanine. Sequences without an unambiguous match to a single V gene segment were excluded from the earlier analysis of 450 to 750 of the donors. In an earlier analysis of almost 600 of the donors, a V segment was called functional when productive rearrangements were above 56.7%, and segregating when the standard deviation between donors exceeded 5%. A statistical classification framework was developed to diagnose cytomegalovirus status using the catalog of TCR beta chain sequences. V and J gene assignment, in a later analysis, came from comparing TCR nucleotide sequences with IMGT/GENE-DB human TR gene sequences. In a later analysis, CDR3 sequences and most-parsimonious VDJ recombination scenarios were assigned using the TCRdist pipeline. A later analysis defined each TCR beta chain by its CDR3 amino acid sequence plus V-gene family, and excluded reads lacking a unique V-gene family. As a way to deal with suspected cross-contamination and a sequencing artifact, a later analysis dropped approximately 590 nucleotide sequences that were highly shared and had low generation probability. A later analysis calculated a clonal expansion index for each public chain from normalized within-repertoire ranks of inferred template counts. Generation probabilities in a later analysis came from a VDJ recombination model fitted to out-of-frame rearrangements, and those results were checked against IGoR. In a later analysis, hypergeometric tests were used to score TCR-TCR, TCR-HLA and TCR-CMV co-occurrence, with a repertoire-size bias correction applied to TCR pairs. False discovery rates were estimated in a later analysis by permuting HLA or CMV assignments 20 times. A later analysis grouped co-occurring TCRs with DBSCAN, adding TCRdist sequence similarity when clustering within HLA-allele-positive subsets. Repertoires with fewer than 30,000 or more than 120,000 public chains were left out of co-occurrence clustering, as were five repertoires with anomalous nucleotide sharing. In TCRdb, the immuneACCESS table is reduced to in-frame sequences with V and J assigned. These tables do not hold every clone; where another copy was compared, an unresolved V gene accounts for under half, and the others remain unexplained. V and J calls and clone size are those listed in that table; D and trimming were worked out from the DNA. This sample is represented by about 120,000 clones; about 79% of them were singletons. Roughly 2.6% of the sample lies in the top ten.

Sequenced: PBMCs. The rearranged segments are TRBV5-1 and TRBJ2-6, and perhaps TRBD1 as D gene, on 6 matching bases. The TCR was taken from a woman aged 18-29 years in good health and CMV-seronegative. The CDR3 loop reads CASSLDQTGTGANVLTF. DNA sequence: TGCGCCAGCAGCTTGGACCAAACAGGGACTGGGGCCAACGTCCTGACTTTC.